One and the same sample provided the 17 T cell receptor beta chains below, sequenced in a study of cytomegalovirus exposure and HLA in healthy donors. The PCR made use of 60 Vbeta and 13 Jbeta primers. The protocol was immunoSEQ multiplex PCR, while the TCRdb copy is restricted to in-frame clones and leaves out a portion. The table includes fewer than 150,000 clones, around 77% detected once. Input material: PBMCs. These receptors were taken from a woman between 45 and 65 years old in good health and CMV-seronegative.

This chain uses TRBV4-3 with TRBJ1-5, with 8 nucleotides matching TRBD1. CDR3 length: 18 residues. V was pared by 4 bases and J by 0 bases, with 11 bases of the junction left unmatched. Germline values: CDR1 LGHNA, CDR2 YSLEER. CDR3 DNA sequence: TGCGCCAGCAGCCTACCCGACAGGGGAGGAGATAGCAATCAGCCCCAGCATTTT. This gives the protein CASSLPDRGGDSNQPQHF.

The DNA of the CDR3 is TGTGCCAGCAGCAGAGCGGGGGGCCGAACAGATACGCAGTATTTT. Protein sequence: CASSRAGGRTDTQYF. This chain connects TRBV11-3 to TRBJ2-3; 9 bases fit TRBD2. This CDR3 has 15 residues. J lost 3 bases, V lost 5 bases, and 6 bases had no gene match. Germline CDR1 is SGHNT and CDR2 is YENEEA.

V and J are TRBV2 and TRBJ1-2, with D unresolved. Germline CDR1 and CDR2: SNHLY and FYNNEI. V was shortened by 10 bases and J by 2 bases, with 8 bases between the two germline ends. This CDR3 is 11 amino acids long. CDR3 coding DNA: TGTGCCACCGAACAGAACTATGGCTACACCTTC. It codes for CATEQNYGYTF.

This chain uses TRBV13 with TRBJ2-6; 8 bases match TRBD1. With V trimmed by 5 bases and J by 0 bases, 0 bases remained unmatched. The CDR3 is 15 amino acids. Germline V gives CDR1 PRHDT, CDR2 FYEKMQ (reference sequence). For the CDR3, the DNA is TGTGCCAGCAGCCAGGGGGCCTCTGGGGCCAACGTCCTGACTTTC. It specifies CASSQGASGANVLTF.

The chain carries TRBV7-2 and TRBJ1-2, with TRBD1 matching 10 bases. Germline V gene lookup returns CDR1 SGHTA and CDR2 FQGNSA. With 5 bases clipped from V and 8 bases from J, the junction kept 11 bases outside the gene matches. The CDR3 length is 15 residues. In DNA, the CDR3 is TGTGCCAGCAGCCCGTGGACAGGGGGTCTGGAGGGCTACACCTTC. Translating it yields CASSPWTGGLEGYTF.

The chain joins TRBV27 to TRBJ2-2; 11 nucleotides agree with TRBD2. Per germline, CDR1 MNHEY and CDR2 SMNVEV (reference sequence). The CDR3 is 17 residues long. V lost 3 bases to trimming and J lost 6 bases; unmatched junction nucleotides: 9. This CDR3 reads CASSLVSSSGGAGELFF. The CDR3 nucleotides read TGTGCCAGCAGTTTGGTCTCGAGTAGCGGGGGGGCCGGGGAGCTGTTTTTT.

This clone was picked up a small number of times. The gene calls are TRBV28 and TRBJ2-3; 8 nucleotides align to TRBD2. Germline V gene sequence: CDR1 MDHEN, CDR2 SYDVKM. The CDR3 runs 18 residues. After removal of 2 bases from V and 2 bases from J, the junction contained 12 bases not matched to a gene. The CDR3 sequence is CASSLSTGGGLITDTQYF. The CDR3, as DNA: TGTGCCAGCAGTTTAAGCACGGGAGGGGGTTTGATCACAGATACGCAGTATTTT.

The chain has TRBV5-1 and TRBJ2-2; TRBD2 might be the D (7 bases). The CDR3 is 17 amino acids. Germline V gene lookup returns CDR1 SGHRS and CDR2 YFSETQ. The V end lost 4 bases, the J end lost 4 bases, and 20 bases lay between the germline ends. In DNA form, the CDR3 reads TGCGCCAGCAGCGACCTAAGGGGGGGTCTGGGCACCGGGGAGCTGTTTTTT. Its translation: CASSDLRGGLGTGELFF.

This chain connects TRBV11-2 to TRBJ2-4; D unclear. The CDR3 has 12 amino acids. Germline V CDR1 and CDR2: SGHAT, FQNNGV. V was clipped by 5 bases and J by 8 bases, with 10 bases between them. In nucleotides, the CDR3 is TGTGCCAGCAGCCTGAACCGGGACATTCAGTACTTC. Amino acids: CASSLNRDIQYF.

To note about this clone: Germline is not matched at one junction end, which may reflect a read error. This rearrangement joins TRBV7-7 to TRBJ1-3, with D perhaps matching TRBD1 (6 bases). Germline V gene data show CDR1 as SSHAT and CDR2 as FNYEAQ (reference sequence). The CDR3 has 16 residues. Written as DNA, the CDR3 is TGTGCTAGCAGCCCCCTGGCAGGGGACGCTGGAAACACCATATATTTT. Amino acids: CASSPLAGDAGNTIYF.

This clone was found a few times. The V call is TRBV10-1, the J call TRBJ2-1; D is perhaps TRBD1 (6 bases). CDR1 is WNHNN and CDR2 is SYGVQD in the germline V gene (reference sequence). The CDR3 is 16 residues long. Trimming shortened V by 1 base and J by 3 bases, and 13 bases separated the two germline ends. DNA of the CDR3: TGCGCCAGCAGTGAGTGGCGGACAGCTAACTACAATGAGCAGTTCTTC. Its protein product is CASSEWRTANYNEQFF.

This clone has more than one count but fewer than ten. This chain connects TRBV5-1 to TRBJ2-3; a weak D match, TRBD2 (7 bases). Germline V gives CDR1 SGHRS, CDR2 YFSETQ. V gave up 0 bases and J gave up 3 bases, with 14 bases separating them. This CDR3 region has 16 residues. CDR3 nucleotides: TGCGCCAGCAGCTTGGCCGGGGGGCGTGGAACAGATACGCAGTATTTT. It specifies CASSLAGGRGTDTQYF.

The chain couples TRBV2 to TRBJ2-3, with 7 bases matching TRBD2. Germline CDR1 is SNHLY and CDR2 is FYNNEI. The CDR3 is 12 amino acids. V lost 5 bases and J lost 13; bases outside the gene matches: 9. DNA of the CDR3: TGTGCCAGCAGTCGAGGACTAGATTATAAGTATTTT. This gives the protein CASSRGLDYKYF.

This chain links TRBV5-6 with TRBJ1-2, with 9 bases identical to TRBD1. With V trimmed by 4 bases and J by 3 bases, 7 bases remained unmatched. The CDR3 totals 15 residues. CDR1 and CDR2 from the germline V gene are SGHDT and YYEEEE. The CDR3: CASSVQGATDYGYTF. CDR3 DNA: TGTGCCAGCAGCGTACAGGGGGCGACGGACTATGGCTACACCTTC.

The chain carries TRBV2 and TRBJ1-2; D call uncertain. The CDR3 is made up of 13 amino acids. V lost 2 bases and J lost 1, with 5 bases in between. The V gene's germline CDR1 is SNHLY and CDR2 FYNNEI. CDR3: CASSERGNYGYTF. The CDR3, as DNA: TGTGCCAGCAGTGAAAGAGGTAACTATGGCTACACCTTC.

The CDR3 is CASRLGTSGAYEQYF. The CDR3 DNA reads as TGTGCCAGTAGGCTTGGGACTAGCGGGGCCTACGAGCAGTACTTC. The V gene is TRBV19, the J gene TRBJ2-7; TRBD2 matches at 13 bases. CDR1 and CDR2 from the germline V gene are LNHDA and SQIVND (reference sequence). V was clipped by 6 bases and J by 2 bases; unmatched bases: 4. CDR3 length equals 15 residues.

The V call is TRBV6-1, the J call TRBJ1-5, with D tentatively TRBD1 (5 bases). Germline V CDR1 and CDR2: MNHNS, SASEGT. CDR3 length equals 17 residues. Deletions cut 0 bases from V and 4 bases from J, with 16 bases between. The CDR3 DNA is TGTGCCAGCAGTGAAGCGCTTCAACAGGTAAAAAATCAGCCCCAGCATTTT. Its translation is CASSEALQQVKNQPQHF.